This T cell receptor beta chain was identified in a study of T cell responses to AZD1222 COVID-19 vaccine. Study results and caveats: Sampling captured repertoires only after the peak T cell response. Donors, mostly white British, included more females; clonal diversity was possibly underestimated. Nearly half of spike-specific TCRs reportedly go after variant regions that carry no mutations. There were vaccine-associated CD4 TCRs across spike, dominant at 160-218 and 743-854.

TCRdb's copy holds only in-frame clones and misses some; the assay was immunoSEQ multiplex PCR. The sample carries 150,000 to 200,000 clones, around 93% recorded once. A remark on this clone: What it binds is unknown.

The V segment lost 5 bases and the J segment 4 bases; nucleotides outside the gene matches: 1. The CDR3 loop spans 15 amino acids. CDR1 is MNHNY and CDR2 is SVGAGI in the germline V gene (reference sequence). This receptor was identified in an adult in good health. The sequencing here drew on peripheral blood, taken on day 0 of AZD1222 vaccination. The chain employs TRBV6-6 and TRBJ1-6, with 11 bases identical to TRBD1. The DNA of the CDR3 is TGTGCCAGCAGTGGACAGGGGGCTTATAATTCACCCCTCCACTTT. It codes for CASSGQGAYNSPLHF.